Each of the 19 T cell receptor beta chains below was sequenced from the same sample in a study of blood T cell repertoires in COVID-19. The method was immunoSEQ multiplex PCR; TCRdb's version includes in-frame clones alone and lacks a portion of them. Of 140,000 or so clones listed, over 70% are singletons. What was sequenced was PBMCs or T cells enriched from blood (not recorded which). These receptor sequences come from a man aged 55 to 69 who had recovered from COVID-19.

This clone was seen only a few times. The genes are TRBV5-4 and TRBJ2-7, with TRBD1 matching over 8 bases. Germline-derived CDR1 and CDR2 are SGHNT and YYREEE (reference sequence). V gave up 4 bases and J gave up 3 bases; unmatched junction bases: 21. The CDR3 has 19 amino acids. The CDR3 sequence: CASSLFKGPGQVSSYEQYF. The CDR3 DNA reads TGTGCCAGCAGCCTCTTTAAAGGGCCGGGACAGGTCTCCAGCTACGAGCAGTACTTC.

V and J are TRBV28 and TRBJ2-1; D may be TRBD2 (5 bases). CDR3 length: 11 residues. V was pared by 7 bases and J by 5 bases, with 6 bases between. Germline CDR1 and CDR2: MDHEN and SYDVKM. CDR3 sequence (DNA): TGTGCCAGCAACGGGAACAATGAGCAGTTCTTC. Translating gives CASNGNNEQFF.

This chain links TRBV2 with TRBJ2-2, with a weak D call TRBD2 (6 bases). V lost 6 bases to trimming and J lost 2 bases, with 13 bases between them. The CDR3 is 15 residues long. Germline values: CDR1 SNHLY, CDR2 FYNNEI. The CDR3, as DNA: TGTGCCAGCAGCCGACTAGTGGGTAACACCGGGGAGCTGTTTTTT. It is translated as CASSRLVGNTGELFF.

V usage is TRBV2 and J usage is TRBJ2-1; TRBD1 aligns across 9 bases. The V and J ends lost 8 bases and 4 bases, in that order; junction bases with no gene match: 9. Germline V gene data show CDR1 as SNHLY and CDR2 as FYNNEI. The CDR3 is 15 amino acids. CDR3 region: CASGEPGQGYNEQFF. The CDR3 bases are TGTGCCAGCGGGGAGCCGGGACAGGGATACAATGAGCAGTTCTTC.

The rearrangement uses TRBV24-1 and TRBJ2-1, with D maybe TRBD1 (6 bases). Germline CDR1 is KGHDR and CDR2 is SFDVKD. V lost 3 bases, J lost 9 bases, and 17 bases lay in between. The CDR3 contains 15 residues. The CDR3 loop is CATSDHTRGSVEQFF. CDR3 in DNA: TGTGCCACCAGTGATCATACCAGGGGATCGGTTGAGCAGTTCTTC.

The rearrangement links TRBV29-1 to TRBJ1-1, with D possibly being TRBD1 (5 bases). CDR3 length: 12 residues. The V gene's germline CDR1 is SQVTM and CDR2 ANQGSEA. The V gene lost 5 bases and the J gene lost 4 bases, with 11 bases spanning the gap. Written as DNA, the CDR3 is TGCAGCGTTCTGGAGGGGTCCACTGAAGCTTTCTTT. Amino acids: CSVLEGSTEAFF.

This chain connects TRBV5-5 to TRBJ2-7; 10 bases map to TRBD2. This CDR3 contains 14 residues. CDR1 SGHKS and CDR2 YYEKEE come from the germline V gene (reference sequence). Trimming removed 7 bases from V and 0 bases from J; junction bases left unmatched: 4. The CDR3 here is CASGWTSGSYEQYF. The DNA of the CDR3 is TGTGCCAGCGGATGGACTAGCGGCTCCTACGAGCAGTACTTC.

The chain combines TRBV10-2 with TRBJ2-7, with TRBD1 identical over 9 bases. Per germline, CDR1 WSHSY and CDR2 SAAADI. The CDR3 extends over 15 amino acids. After removal of 3 bases from V and 4 bases from J, the junction contained 7 bases not matched to a gene. The CDR3 DNA follows: TGCGCCAGCAGTGACAGGGGACAGGGTAGATACGAGCAGTACTTC. Translated: CASSDRGQGRYEQYF.

The chain is built from TRBV15 and TRBJ2-1; TRBD2 matches 7 bases. Trimming removed 2 bases from V and 6 bases from J; junction bases left unmatched: 4. CDR3 length: 14 residues. The germline gives CDR1 LNHNV, CDR2 YYDKDF (reference sequence). Here the CDR3 DNA reads TGTGCCACCAGCAGACTAGCGGAATCCAATGAGCAGTTCTTC. Translation: CATSRLAESNEQFF.

The gene calls are TRBV4-1 and TRBJ1-3; a possible D gene is TRBD1 (6 bases). The CDR3 sequence is 15 residues long. V was trimmed by 1 base and J by 3 bases, leaving 10 bases between them. Germline V gives CDR1 MGHRA, CDR2 YSYEKL. CDR3 residues: CASSQVQGGGNTIYF. CDR3 DNA: TGCGCCAGCAGCCAAGTTCAAGGGGGTGGAAACACCATATATTTT.

This clone was counted once. This chain links TRBV11-2 with TRBJ1-3, with D uncertain. This CDR3 region has 16 residues. The V gene lost 1 base and the J gene lost 0 bases, with 10 bases spanning the gap. Germline V gene lookup returns CDR1 SGHAT and CDR2 FQNNGV. CDR3 bases: TGTGCCAGCAGCTTAGTACAGCCCAACTCTGGAAACACCATATATTTT. Translating gives CASSLVQPNSGNTIYF.

The chain has TRBV7-8 and TRBJ1-5; the D is unclear. The germline V gene has CDR1 SGHVS and CDR2 FQNEAQ. The CDR3 contains 16 residues. The V end was cut by 0 bases, the J end by 5 bases, with 14 bases between. CDR3 amino acids: CASSLAGRGSDQPQHF. The CDR3 DNA sequence: TGTGCCAGCAGCTTAGCAGGAAGAGGGAGCGATCAGCCCCAGCATTTT.

The J gene is TRBJ1-1, the V gene TRBV15; maybe TRBD1 (5 bases). From germline, CDR1 is LNHNV and CDR2 YYDKDF (reference sequence). The CDR3 runs 14 residues. V was trimmed by 4 bases and J by 4 bases, leaving 13 bases between them. The CDR3 region is CATSKQGWSTEAFF. In DNA form, the CDR3 reads TGTGCCACCAGCAAGCAGGGTTGGAGCACTGAAGCTTTCTTT. The entire variable domain, with the rest obtained from reference TRBV15 and TRBJ1-1, is as follows: DAMVIQNPRYQVTQFGKPVTLSCSQTLNHNVMYWYQQKSSQAPKLLFHYYDKDFNNEADTPDNFQSRRPNTSFCFLDIRSPGLGDTAMYLCATSKQGWSTEAFFGQGTRLTVV.

The chain joins TRBV2 to TRBJ1-6; 12 nucleotides agree with TRBD1. Germline-derived CDR1 and CDR2 are SNHLY and FYNNEI. The V and J ends lost 0 bases and 8 bases, in that order; junction bases with no gene match: 11. CDR3 size: 19 residues. The CDR3 here is CASSEARHTGQGAYSPLHF. The CDR3 coding sequence is TGTGCCAGCAGTGAAGCCCGACACACGGGACAGGGGGCTTATTCACCCCTCCACTTT. Full variable domain (rest looked up from reference TRBV2 and TRBJ1-6): EPEVTQTPSHQVTQMGQEVILRCVPISNHLYFYWYRQILGQKVEFLVSFYNNEISEKSEIFDDQFSVERPDGSNFTLKIRSTKLEDSAMYFCASSEARHTGQGAYSPLHFGNGTRLTVT.

This clone showed up just a few times. The V gene is TRBV2, the J gene TRBJ2-1; 10 bases agree with TRBD2. The CDR3 contains 15 residues. Germline-derived CDR1 and CDR2 are SNHLY and FYNNEI. Trimming cost V 6 bases and J 6 bases; bases outside gene matches: 8. CDR3 residues: CASRRVAGGINEQFF. CDR3 nucleotides: TGTGCCAGCAGGAGGGTAGCGGGGGGAATCAATGAGCAGTTCTTC.

As concerns this clone: A read error may produce the germline difference seen at one junction end. The chain carries TRBV7-7 and TRBJ1-1; 7 nucleotides line up with TRBD1. This CDR3 region has 18 residues. Germline V gives CDR1 SSHAT, CDR2 FNYEAQ (reference sequence). Here the CDR3 reads CASSLFFPPRQGRTEAFF. The CDR3 region has the DNA TGTGCTAGCAGCTTATTTTTCCCCCCCCGACAGGGACGCACTGAAGCTTTCTTT. Full variable domain (outside the CDR3, taken from reference TRBV7-7 and TRBJ1-1): GAGVSQSPRYKVTKRGQDVTLRCDPISSHATLYWYQQALGQGPEFLTYFNYEAQPDKSGLPSDRFSAERPEGSISTLTIQRTEQRDSAMYRCASSLFFPPRQGRTEAFFGQGTRLTVV.

This sequence joins TRBV5-4 and TRBJ2-3; tentatively, D is TRBD2 (5 bases). Germline values: CDR1 SGHNT, CDR2 YYREEE (reference sequence). This CDR3 spans 16 amino acids. Trimming removed 0 bases at V and 0 bases at J, with 11 bases between. The CDR3 DNA reads TGTGCCAGCAGCTTGGAGGCGGGCAGGAGCACAGATACGCAGTATTTT. Translation: CASSLEAGRSTDTQYF.

This sequence joins TRBV28 and TRBJ2-7; perhaps TRBD2 as D (6 bases). The CDR3 spans 16 residues. Germline loops: CDR1 MDHEN, CDR2 SYDVKM. The V gene lost 5 bases and the J gene lost 4 bases, with 21 bases spanning the gap. In nucleotides, the CDR3 is TGTGCCAGCAGTACCCGACTAGGAGAGGGAAAATACGAGCAGTACTTC. Protein product: CASSTRLGEGKYEQYF.

This chain uses TRBV6-4 with TRBJ2-1, with a possible D match to TRBD2 (5 bases). V lost 4 bases and J 4 bases, leaving 14 bases between the germline ends. Germline V lookup: CDR1 MRHNA, CDR2 SNTAGT. The CDR3 runs to 15 residues. The chain's CDR3 is CASSVRALDYNEQFF. The CDR3 nucleotides are TGTGCCAGCAGTGTGCGGGCCCTAGATTACAATGAGCAGTTCTTC.